Following are 11 T cell receptor beta chains from one sample sequenced in a study of shared clonotypes between healthy human individuals. Assay used: immunoSEQ multiplex PCR; TCRdb lists only in-frame clones, some missing. Of about 980,000 clones in the sample, around 80% were seen once. Source material: memory CD4+ T cells sorted from blood. Subset here: CD45RA-negative fraction. Receptors originate from a man younger than 35 in good health.

The CDR3 nucleotides are TGTGCCAGCAGCCCCAACAATGGCTACACCTTC. It encodes CASSPNNGYTF. The chain is built from TRBV6-6 and TRBJ1-2; D remains ambiguous. V was trimmed by 6 bases and J by 6 bases, leaving 8 bases between them. The CDR3 sequence is 11 residues long. The germline V gene has CDR1 MNHNY and CDR2 SVGAGI (reference sequence).

This clone occurred a few times. CDR3 DNA sequence: TGTGCCAGCAGTCTGGACGGGTATGGCTACACCTTC. This codes for CASSLDGYGYTF. V is TRBV2 and J is TRBJ1-2, with D unclear. The CDR3 is 12 amino acids. V was pared by 5 bases and J by 5 bases, with 9 bases between. Per germline, CDR1 SNHLY and CDR2 FYNNEI.

The CDR3 DNA reads TGTGCCAGCAGCCCCACCGGGACAGGGGGTTCACCCCTCCACTTT. Encoded protein: CASSPTGTGGSPLHF. This chain joins TRBV7-3 and TRBJ1-6, with 11 bases matching TRBD1. CDR1 SGHTA and CDR2 FQGTGA come from the germline V gene. The CDR3 length is 15 residues. The junction had 6 bases not matched to a gene; V was cut back by 5 bases and J by 9 bases.

The rearrangement joins TRBV6-1 to TRBJ1-1, with TRBD1 as a possible D gene (5 bases). The CDR3 is made up of 15 amino acids. Trimming removed 8 bases at V and 0 bases at J, with 16 bases between. CDR1 is MNHNS, CDR2 SASEGT, per germline. CDR3 sequence: CASVRGGVLNTEAFF. In nucleotides, the CDR3 is TGTGCCAGCGTGAGGGGTGGGGTCCTGAACACTGAAGCTTTCTTT.

The chain recombines TRBV5-1 with TRBJ1-1; weak D call: TRBD1 (5 bases). V dropped 4 bases and J dropped 1 base, with 11 bases sitting between them. Looked up from germline, CDR1 is SGHRS and CDR2 is YFSETQ. This CDR3 spans 14 amino acids. In nucleotides, the CDR3 is TGCGCCAGCAGCCGAGACAGCCGGAACACTGAAGCTTTCTTT. This codes for CASSRDSRNTEAFF.

The chain recombines TRBV7-8 with TRBJ2-1, with 9 bases that match TRBD2. Germline V gives CDR1 SGHVS, CDR2 FQNEAQ. J gave up 5 bases and V 2 bases, and 10 bases lay outside the gene matches. The CDR3 length is 17 residues. The CDR3 coding sequence is TGTGCCAGCAGCTTAAGAGCGGGGGGCTGGAATAACAATGAGCAGTTCTTC. It codes for CASSLRAGGWNNNEQFF.

This clone was observed a handful of times. The genes are TRBV7-2 and TRBJ1-1, with 8 positions matching TRBD1. The CDR3 extends over 15 amino acids. The V segment lost 5 bases and the J segment 4 bases; nucleotides outside the gene matches: 9. Per germline, CDR1 SGHTA and CDR2 FQGNSA. The CDR3 region has the DNA TGTGCCAGCAGCCCTCAAAGACAGGGGAGCACTGAAGCTTTCTTT. This gives the protein CASSPQRQGSTEAFF.

CDR3 sequence reads: CASSLGPGGGQPQHF. The CDR3 DNA reads as TGCGCCAGCAGCTTGGGGCCAGGGGGAGGACAGCCCCAGCATTTT. The chain joins TRBV5-1 to TRBJ1-5; 7 bases fit TRBD1. CDR1 is SGHRS, CDR2 YFSETQ, per germline. There are 15 residues in the CDR3. Germline trimming cut 0 bases from V and 7 bases from J; bases unmatched to any gene: 7.

This clone occurred a few times. The V gene is TRBV15, the J gene TRBJ1-2; D is undetermined. The CDR3 is 12 residues long. The V and J ends lost 0 bases and 4 bases respectively, with 3 bases between them. Germline V gives CDR1 LNHNV, CDR2 YYDKDF (reference sequence). The CDR3 region has the DNA TGTGCCACCAGCAGAGACACCTATGGCTACACCTTC. Protein sequence: CATSRDTYGYTF.

J is TRBJ2-7 and V is TRBV5-1, with 12 positions matching TRBD1. CDR1 SGHRS and CDR2 YFSETQ come from the germline V gene. The CDR3 loop spans 17 amino acids. Trimming removed 3 bases from V and 7 bases from J; junction bases left unmatched: 14. The CDR3 sequence: CASSSPPGTGGFDEQYF. The CDR3 DNA reads TGCGCCAGCAGCTCCCCTCCGGGGACAGGGGGCTTCGATGAGCAGTACTTC.

The rearrangement joins TRBV4-3 to TRBJ1-4; D is uncertain. With 0 bases removed from V and 7 bases from J, the gap between germline ends came to 12 bases. The CDR3 totals 15 residues. From germline, CDR1 is LGHNA and CDR2 YSLEER. CDR3 nucleotides: TGCGCCAGCAGCCAAGATCGTGGGGTGGGTGAAAAACTGTTTTTT. Translation: CASSQDRGVGEKLFF.